The clone carrying this T cell receptor (beta chain) has a single count. The source of the sample is a study of CD8 T cells in Susac syndrome. RNA in amounts of roughly 0.5 to 1 ug was reverse transcribed with random hexamers. TCRdb re-derived calls from the immunoSEQ multiplex PCR reads in MiXCR, one entry per CDR3 protein. Here the sample spans approximately 150,000 distinct CDR3 sequences, about 90% being singletons. Sequencing of TCR beta was performed on blood CD8+ T cells and on blood CD4+ T cells. Germline lookup yields CDR1 SGHRS and CDR2 YFSETQ. CDR3 length: 14 amino acids. Trimming cost V 2 bases and J 4 bases, with 12 bases left between them.

The sequence was obtained from a human donor in good health. This rearrangement joins TRBV5-1 to TRBJ1-1, with D unresolved. Sequencing was performed on CD4+ T cells from PBMCs. The CDR3 loop reads CASSFLGTGTEAFF. CDR3 coding DNA: TGCGCCAGCAGCTTCCTAGGTACTGGCACTGAAGCTTTCTTT.